The next 3 T cell receptor beta chains were all read from a single sample in a study of chemoradiotherapy in HPV16-positive cancers. Libraries were prepared by immunoSEQ multiplex PCR; TCRdb keeps only in-frame clonotypes and omits some of them. The sample includes about 16,000 clones, 65% to 80% of them seen just once. The specimen was tumor tissue, collected from a patient who underwent chemoradiotherapy. The origin of the receptors is a human donor with HPV-associated anogenital cancer.

This clone was found once. This sequence joins TRBV28 and TRBJ1-6; D is uncertain. Trimming took 2 bases from V and 0 from J, leaving 11 bases between them. CDR1 and CDR2 (germline): MDHEN, SYDVKM. This CDR3 comprises 17 residues. The CDR3, as DNA: TGTGCCAGCAGTTTACCCCCGACGATCTCCTATAATTCACCCCTCCACTTT. This encodes CASSLPPTISYNSPLHF. Complete variable domain (other parts from reference TRBV28 and TRBJ1-6): DVKVTQSSRYLVKRTGEKVFLECVQDMDHENMFWYRQDPGLGLRLIYFSYDVKMKEKGDIPEGYSVSREKKERFSLILESASTNQTSMYLCASSLPPTISYNSPLHFGNGTRLTVT.

This chain joins TRBV18 and TRBJ2-5; 11 nucleotides align to TRBD2. The DNA end lines up better with TRBJ2-7; the J call may be wrong. There are 16 residues in the CDR3. In germline, CDR1 is KGHSH, CDR2 LQKENI. The CDR3 nucleotides read TGTGCCAGCTCACCTTCAGGGACTAGCGGTGGGTACGAGCAGTACTTC. As protein: CASSPSGTSGGYEQYF.

This sequence joins TRBV5-1 and TRBJ1-1; possible D gene TRBD1, 5 bases. This CDR3 spans 14 amino acids. Germline V gene data show CDR1 as SGHRS and CDR2 as YFSETQ. V gave up 0 bases and J gave up 5 bases, with 11 bases separating them. The CDR3 DNA is TGCGCCAGCAGCTTGGCGGTGCCAGGGACTGAAGCTTTCTTT. Translation: CASSLAVPGTEAFF.